Below, one TCR beta chain is given with its context. As yet, its antigen is unknown. Every TCR beta cDNA library bore unique molecular identifiers. Using its own MiXCR run on the PCR reads, TCRdb lists one record per CDR3 protein. The top ten hold roughly 0.57% of the sample, which has hundreds of thousands of distinct CDR3 sequences, around 27% seen once. The sample is drawn from a study of post-analysis software for immune sequencing data. General study results and limits: There were roughly five TRBV segments more frequent in patients than controls, and TRBV5-6, TRBV5-1 and TRBV20-1 were among them. Controls showed significantly higher normalized Chao1 diversity than did multiple sclerosis patients.

The trim removed 0 bases at V and 0 bases at J, leaving 1 base unmatched. The CDR3 spans 15 residues. CDR1 is LNHNV, CDR2 YYDKDF, per germline (reference sequence). The source is a girl aged 5 to 17 with multiple sclerosis. The V call is TRBV15, the J call TRBJ2-7, with 8 positions matching TRBD2. The sample consisted of blood. CDR3 coding DNA: TGTGCCACCAGCAGAGAGCGGGGGGCCTCCTACGAGCAGTACTTC. Translated, it gives CATSRERGASYEQYF.